This T cell receptor beta chain stems from a study of T cells in tuberculosis. General study points: GMM-specific TCRs were nearer to active tuberculosis alpha repertoires, suggesting expansion. Cases with active tuberculosis were adults, while controls were adolescents.

Libraries were prepared by immunoSEQ multiplex PCR; TCRdb keeps only in-frame clonotypes and omits some of them. The sample yields about 32,000 clones, approximately 93% seen once. On this clone: Its specificity is not known.

This clonotype was sampled from a donor aged 5 to 30 with latent tuberculosis or without tuberculosis infection. The material sequenced was PBMCs.

The CDR3 coding sequence is TGTGCCAGCAGCTCGCCCCTAGCGGGAGGCTACGAGCAGTACTTC. Translation: CASSSPLAGGYEQYF. This rearrangement joins TRBV5-4 to TRBJ2-7, with 11 bases that match TRBD2. The length of the CDR3 is 15 residues. V trimming: 3 bases; J trimming: 3 bases; junction bases outside the gene matches: 5. Germline V gives CDR1 SGHNT, CDR2 YYREEE (reference sequence).